The 15 T cell receptor beta chains below come from one sample, sequenced in a study of CD8 T cells in ankylosing spondylitis. MiXCR, applied by TCRdb to the 5' RACE reads, yields one record per CDR3 protein. Among 100,000 to 150,000 distinct CDR3 sequences listed, roughly 10% were seen once. The source material was blood, either unsorted or a sorted T cell fraction (not recorded which). The receptors were gathered from a female donor with ankylosing spondylitis or in good health (not recorded which).

This clonotype occurred many times. V gene TRBV29-1 combines with J gene TRBJ2-6; D tentatively fits TRBD1 or TRBD2 (5 bases each). CDR1 and CDR2 (germline): SQVTM, ANQGSEA. This CDR3 has 17 residues. The V end lost 4 bases, the J end lost 3 bases, and 19 bases lay between the germline ends. For the CDR3, the DNA is TGCAGCGTTGGATCCCGGGACCCCCTATTTGGGGCCAACGTCCTGACTTTC. Translation: CSVGSRDPLFGANVLTF.

Points on this clonotype: One junction end disagrees with the germline gene, perhaps due to a read error. V is TRBV12-3 or TRBV12-4 and J is TRBJ2-5; D may be TRBD2 (5 bases). The CDR3 is 12 residues long. The CDR3 sequence is CASSPEEQTQYF. The CDR3 DNA reads TGCGCCAGCAGCCCGGAGGAACAGACCCAGTACTTC.

This clonotype was counted ten times or more. This chain joins TRBV7-2 and TRBJ1-1, with D maybe TRBD1 (5 bases). The V end lost 5 bases, the J end lost 4 bases, and 17 bases lay between the germline ends. The germline CDR1 and CDR2 sequences are SGHTA and FQGNSA. This CDR3 is built from 15 residues. CDR3 bases: TGTGCCAGCAGCCCTGGACCGGGGCGACTCACTGAAGCTTTCTTT. Encoded protein: CASSPGPGRLTEAFF.

This clonotype was observed at least ten times. This chain uses TRBV7-2 with TRBJ1-6; no firm D call. Germline values: CDR1 SGHTA, CDR2 FQGNSA. This CDR3 contains 15 residues. Trimming stripped 1 base from V and 6 bases from J, with 10 bases between. CDR3 coding DNA: TGTGCCAGCAGCTTAGGACCGGCTGGTAATTCACCCCTCCACTTT. The encoded protein is CASSLGPAGNSPLHF. The full variable domain, in which reference TRBV7-2 and TRBJ1-6 provide the parts outside the CDR3, is GAGVSQSPSNKVTEKGKDVELRCDPISGHTALYWYRQSLGQGLEFLIYFQGNSAPDKSGLPSDRFSAERTGGSVSTLTIQRTQQEDSAVYLCASSLGPAGNSPLHFGNGTRLTVT.

This clonotype was counted many times. V usage is TRBV20-1 and J usage is TRBJ2-3; possible D gene TRBD2, 6 bases. V lost 4 bases and J lost 13, with 15 bases in between. In germline, CDR1 is DFQATT, CDR2 SNEGSKA (reference sequence). The CDR3 has 11 residues. As DNA, the CDR3 is TGCAGTGCTAAAGCCGCGGGGTATGAGTATTTT. Its translation: CSAKAAGYEYF.

This clonotype was counted at least ten times. This chain joins TRBV12-3 or TRBV12-4 and TRBJ2-1; the D is unclear. The CDR3 spans 16 residues. Between the trimmed V and J ends, which lost 6 bases and 5 bases, there was a span of 20 bases. The CDR3 sequence is CASSPSGLVSHNEQFF. The CDR3 DNA reads as TGTGCCAGCAGCCCGAGTGGGCTAGTTAGCCACAATGAGCAGTTCTTC.

This clonotype was detected ten times or more. V gene TRBV7-6 combines with J gene TRBJ2-7; D may be TRBD1 or TRBD2 (7 bases each). CDR1 is SGHVS and CDR2 is FNYEAQ in the germline V gene. The CDR3 loop spans 17 amino acids. The V end lost 1 base, the J end lost 4 bases, and 20 bases lay between the germline ends. The CDR3 is CASSLVVPGQGGYEQYF. The CDR3 DNA is TGTGCCAGCAGCTTAGTAGTCCCCGGGCAGGGGGGGTACGAGCAGTACTTC.

This clonotype has ten or more counts. J is TRBJ1-1 and V is TRBV7-8; possible D gene TRBD1, 6 bases. Looked up from germline, CDR1 is SGHVS and CDR2 is FQNEAQ. Trimming removed 9 bases from V and 3 bases from J, with 14 bases in between. The CDR3 is 13 residues long. The DNA of the CDR3 is TGTGCCAGTTCGGCGGGGGGCTACACTGAAGCTTTCTTT. Translating gives CASSAGGYTEAFF.

This clonotype was counted many times. V gene TRBV12-3 or TRBV12-4 combines with J gene TRBJ1-4, with D perhaps matching TRBD1 (5 bases). V gave up 5 bases and J gave up 8 bases, with 15 bases separating them. The CDR3 loop spans 14 amino acids. The CDR3 DNA follows: TGTGCCAGCAGTCTCTTTGAGGGGCGGGAAAAACTGTTTTTT. The encoded protein is CASSLFEGREKLFF.

This clonotype has a handful of counts. The chain recombines TRBV12-3 or TRBV12-4 with TRBJ2-1, with 10 nucleotides matching TRBD2. Losses at the gene ends were 5 bases for V and 7 bases for J; bases not matched to a gene: 8. The CDR3 runs 15 residues. The CDR3 bases are TGTGCCAGCAGTCCTGGGAGCGGGAGGGGTAATGAGCAGTTCTTC. Encoded protein: CASSPGSGRGNEQFF.

This clonotype was seen a handful of times. The CDR3, as DNA: TGTGCCAGCGTGGTCAACCCCTACAATGAGCAGTTCTTC. Amino acids: CASVVNPYNEQFF. The genes are TRBV7-9 and TRBJ2-1, with no clear D. Looked up from germline, CDR1 is SEHNR and CDR2 is FQNEAQ (reference sequence). There are 13 residues in the CDR3. V lost 8 bases to trimming and J lost 2 bases, with 10 bases between them.

This rearrangement joins TRBV21-1 to TRBJ2-5; the table assigns TRBD1, which was not confirmed against the DNA. TRBV21-1 is listed as a pseudogene. This CDR3 has 17 amino acids. The CDR3 protein is CASSKVSQGMYQETQCF. For the CDR3, the DNA is TGTGCCAGCAGCAAAGTCAGCCAGGGAATGTACCAAGAGACCCAGTGCTTC.

This clonotype was seen more than once but under ten times. This sequence joins TRBV3-1 and TRBJ2-4; 11 bases map to TRBD2. This CDR3 spans 13 amino acids. Germline CDR1 and CDR2: LGHDT and YNNKEL (reference sequence). V trimming: 4 bases; J trimming: 10 bases; junction bases outside the gene matches: 3. The CDR3 DNA is TGTGCCAGCAGCCCCGGGACTAGCGGTATTCAGTACTTC. Its translation is CASSPGTSGIQYF.

This clonotype came up many times. The CDR3 region is CASSESTGGTQETQYF. DNA of the CDR3: TGCGCCAGCAGTGAGTCGACGGGAGGTACCCAAGAGACCCAGTACTTC. The V and J genes are TRBV10-1 and TRBJ2-5, with 7 nucleotides matching TRBD2. There are 16 residues in the CDR3. Germline assignment: CDR1 WNHNN and CDR2 SYGVQD (reference sequence). Germline trimming cut 0 bases from V and 1 base from J; bases unmatched to any gene: 5.

This clonotype appeared many times. The V call is TRBV3-1, the J call TRBJ1-5; the match to TRBD1 covers 11 bases. The germline gives CDR1 LGHDT, CDR2 YNNKEL (reference sequence). CDR3 length equals 15 residues. V lost 3 bases to trimming and J lost 6 bases; unmatched junction nucleotides: 4. The CDR3 here is CASSQRTGGSQPQHF. The CDR3 nucleotides are TGTGCCAGCAGCCAGAGGACAGGGGGCAGTCAGCCCCAGCATTTT.